The T cell receptor beta chain under discussion was sequenced for a study of glioma-infiltrating T cells after dendritic cell vaccination. Study context: Monocyte-derived dendritic cells, cultured 7 to 8 days with IL-4 and GM-CSF, were pulsed with autologous tumor lysate.

Generated by immunoSEQ multiplex PCR, the TCRdb table keeps only in-frame clones and is missing some. This table holds about 82,000 clones, approximately 90% found once. V shed 3 bases and J shed 5 bases, with 7 bases lying between them. Germline V gene data show CDR1 as SGHTA and CDR2 as FQGNSA. The CDR3 covers 13 residues. The rearrangement uses TRBV7-2 and TRBJ2-2; possibly TRBD1 for D (5 bases). Sequences were derived from blood, sampled before dendritic cell vaccination. The TCR sequence derives from a human donor with glioblastoma. The CDR3 region has the DNA TGTGCCAGCAGCTTTCAGGGTACCGGGGAGCTGTTTTTT. It translates to CASSFQGTGELFF.